This T cell receptor beta chain was captured in a study of metastatic and nonmetastatic thyroid tumors (dated by TCRdb to 2018 to 2021). With respect to the entire study: The researchers compared repertoires between peripheral blood samples and tumor or nodule tissue samples from patients with malignant or benign thyroid disease.

The receptor library was made with PCR. Sequencing used an Illumina HiSeq 4000. High-throughput sequencing was used to profile the TCR beta-chain CDR3 region of each patient. Regarding the original processing steps: CDR3 differences across clinicopathological groups were used to build a classifier for discriminating distant-metastatic papillary thyroid cancer patients. To measure repertoire diversity the researchers used the Shannon index, while the Morisita-Horn index served to gauge how similar the tumor and blood repertoires were. TCRdb trimmed public reads at Q25 via fastp, called clones via MiXCR and kept in-frame beta chains. The V and J calls follow TCRdb's processing rather than the paper's. Present in this sample are over 20,000 clones, around 20% of which were seen just once. The biggest ten clones account for 27% of the sample. Based on the germline V gene (reference sequence), the CDR1 and CDR2 sequences are GTSNPN and SVGIG. Trimming removed 0 bases from V and 2 bases from J; the gene matches leave 4 bases unexplained. From the cysteine up to the phenylalanine, the CDR3 has a length of 14 residues. Only the CDR3 region is kept as DNA, spanning 42 bases read in frame from base 1.

No patient had received any treatment before thyroid surgery. Using T-cell receptor beta sequencing, the study looked back at clinical samples from patients collected from the early 2010s to the late 2010s. General conclusions and limits of the study: In both blood and tumor samples, malignant tumors were reported to have significantly higher TCR beta diversity than benign nodules.

As concerns this clone: The antigen it recognizes is unknown. Per-base quality was not reported, and no clone a single base away is much larger than it. Other DNA sequences in this sample translate to the same CDR3.

Sequenced material: blood. This chain is built from TRBV30 and TRBJ2-7; 7 bases in the middle match TRBD1. This receptor was taken from a female donor with papillary thyroid cancer or a benign thyroid nodule (not recorded which). Some clones in this sample may be carry-over from other donors' samples. The CDR3 region has the sequence CAWSVAGTAYEQYF. The DNA is as follows: TGTGCCTGGAGTGTGGCCGGGACAGCCTACGAGCAGTACTTC.